This TCR beta chain came from a study of shared clonotypes between healthy human individuals. Study-wide results and limits: It was the non-shared clonotypes that had lower generation probabilities than clonotypes shared by all four donors.

As regards this clone: Its antigen is unidentified.

Only CD45RO-negative cells positively selected for CCR7 counted as naive CD8 cells, so terminally differentiated effector memory CD45RA+ cells were excluded. CDR1 is SEHNR and CDR2 is FQNEAQ in the germline V gene (reference sequence). The CDR3 sequence is 13 residues long. The J segment lost 4 bases and the V segment lost 9 bases, leaving 7 bases of the junction unmatched. TCRdb's copy holds only in-frame clones and misses some; the assay was immunoSEQ multiplex PCR. The sample has more than 550,000 clones, roughly 94% seen once. The TCR was taken from a man aged 25-40 years in good health. Sequencing was performed on naive CD8+ T cells sorted from blood. The rearrangement joins TRBV7-9 to TRBJ2-7; 9 bases fit TRBD2. CDR3 residues: CASRREGPYEQYF. As DNA, the CDR3 is TGTGCCAGTAGGCGGGAGGGCCCGTACGAGCAGTACTTC. The full variable domain, in which reference TRBV7-9 and TRBJ2-7 provide the parts outside the CDR3, is DTGVSQNPRHKITKRGQNVTFRCDPISEHNRLYWYRQTLGQGPEFLTYFQNEAQLEKSRLLSDRFSAERPKGSFSTLEIQRTEQGDSAMYLCASRREGPYEQYFGPGTRLTVT.